A selection of T cell receptor beta chains follows, all from one sample in a study of T cell clones after liver transplantation. The data were produced by immunoSEQ multiplex PCR, yet TCRdb's version contains in-frame clones alone and is incomplete. The table shows 65,000 to 90,000 clones, with about 88% occurring only once. The sample in question was CD4+ T cells from blood, obtained before liver transplant. These TCRs come from a human donor who received a liver transplant. Both conserved end residues are part of each CDR3. The order of the fields is V gene, clone size, J gene, D gene, CDR3 DNA, CDR3 protein. The D gene is left open where the match is weak. Expanded clones are given a class, and other clones once, few, many or no size at all.

V: TRBV7-2; size: .; J: TRBJ2-7; D: TRBD2; DNA: TGTGCCAGCAGCTTAGCGGGCGGAGCGGGAGGATCCTACGAGCAGTACTTC; CDR3: CASSLAGGAGGSYEQYF
V: TRBV7-9; size: .; J: TRBJ2-1; D: .; DNA: TGTGCCAGCAGCTTAGTGATTGGGGGAGTGTTAAATGAGCAGTTCTTC; CDR3: CASSLVIGGVLNEQFF
V: TRBV28; size: .; J: TRBJ1-5; D: .; DNA: TGTGCCAGCAGGGAACAGCAAGTGGGGCAGCCCCAGCATTTT; CDR3: CASREQQVGQPQHF
V: TRBV7-9; size: .; J: TRBJ1-1; D: .; DNA: TGTGCCAGCAGCTTTCAGGGTATGAACACTGAAGCTTTCTTT; CDR3: CASSFQGMNTEAFF
V: TRBV6-5; size: .; J: TRBJ2-1; D: TRBD2; DNA: TGTGCCAGCAGTCCCCCGGTAGCGGGAAAGAGCGAGGAGTTCTTC; CDR3: CASSPPVAGKSEEFF
V: TRBV4-2; size: .; J: TRBJ2-1; D: .; DNA: TGTGCCAGCAGCCAAGACTTACTCTCTGTCTCACCAACCTACAATGAGCAGTTCTTC; CDR3: CASSQDLLSVSPTYNEQFF
V: TRBV19; size: .; J: TRBJ1-5; D: TRBD1; DNA: TGTGCCAGTAGCATTGACACAGGGGTTCATCAGCCCCAGCATTTT; CDR3: CASSIDTGVHQPQHF
V: TRBV5-1; size: .; J: TRBJ2-2; D: TRBD2; DNA: TGCGCCAGCAGCCGGGAGCTAGCGGGCACCGGGGAGCTGTTTTTT; CDR3: CASSRELAGTGELFF
V: TRBV18; size: .; J: TRBJ1-1; D: TRBD1; DNA: TGTGCCAGCTCTCCAGAACCGACAGGGGGCACTGAAGCTTTCTTT; CDR3: CASSPEPTGGTEAFF
V: TRBV11-1; size: .; J: TRBJ2-3; D: .; DNA: TGTGCCAGCAGCTTTCAGGGTGCCAGCACAGATACGCAGTATTTT; CDR3: CASSFQGASTDTQYF
V: TRBV4-1; size: .; J: TRBJ2-7; D: TRBD1; DNA: TGCGCCAGCAGCGATGGGACAGGGGGTTTCCTACGCGAGCAGTACTTC; CDR3: CASSDGTGGFLREQYF
V: TRBV5-1; size: .; J: TRBJ2-3; D: TRBD1; DNA: TGCGCCAGCAGCTTGGGGACAGGGGGCAATTTAGATACGCAGTATTTT; CDR3: CASSLGTGGNLDTQYF
V: TRBV7-8; size: .; J: TRBJ1-5; D: TRBD1; DNA: TGTGCCAGCAGCCGACAGCCAAAAACAGGGGACAATCAGCCCCAGCATTTT; CDR3: CASSRQPKTGDNQPQHF
V: TRBV2; size: .; J: TRBJ2-1; D: TRBD1; DNA: TGTGCCAGCAGTGTTGACAGGGGGAATGAGCAGTTCTTC; CDR3: CASSVDRGNEQFF
V: TRBV7-6; size: once; J: TRBJ2-7; D: .; DNA: TGTGCCAGCAGCTTAGCGCGACGGATGGGGTTATCCGAGCAGTACTTC; CDR3: CASSLARRMGLSEQYF
V: TRBV5-6; size: .; J: TRBJ2-5; D: TRBD2; DNA: TGTGCCAGCAGCCCGGGACTAGCCGAAGAGACCCAGTACTTC; CDR3: CASSPGLAEETQYF
V: TRBV30; size: .; J: TRBJ1-1; D: TRBD1; DNA: TGTGCCTGGAGGCGGGACAGGGGGCAGGGGACTGAAGCTTTCTTT; CDR3: CAWRRDRGQGTEAFF
V: TRBV7-9; size: .; J: TRBJ2-1; D: TRBD2; DNA: TGTGCCAGCAGCTCACAGGGACTAGCCTATGAGCAGTTCTTC; CDR3: CASSSQGLAYEQFF
V: TRBV5-1; size: .; J: TRBJ2-5; D: .; DNA: TGCGCCAGCAGCTTGGGGGGACAACAAGAGACCCAGTACTTC; CDR3: CASSLGGQQETQYF
V: TRBV30; size: .; J: TRBJ2-3; D: TRBD1; DNA: TGTGCCCGCGGGACAGGGGGCACAGATACGCAGTATTTT; CDR3: CARGTGGTDTQYF
V: TRBV5-8; size: .; J: TRBJ1-4; D: TRBD1; DNA: TGTGCCAGCAGCTTTGGGACAGGGCGGCGTCCAACTAATGAAAAACTGTTTTTT; CDR3: CASSFGTGRRPTNEKLFF
V: TRBV27; size: .; J: TRBJ1-1; D: .; DNA: TGTGCCAGCAGTTCGGGCTCCCACGGTGAAGCTTTCTTT; CDR3: CASSSGSHGEAFF
V: TRBV15; size: .; J: TRBJ2-3; D: .; DNA: TGTGCCACCAGCAGAGCCCTTGGCGGCAGGGATACGCAGTATTTT; CDR3: CATSRALGGRDTQYF
V: TRBV7-2; size: .; J: TRBJ1-1; D: .; DNA: TGTGCCAGCAGCTTATCATGGGATAGGGTGAACACTGAAGCTTTCTTT; CDR3: CASSLSWDRVNTEAFF
V: TRBV11-3; size: .; J: TRBJ1-2; D: TRBD1; DNA: TGTGCCAGCAGCCATCGGGACAGGGTATACTATGGCTACACCTTC; CDR3: CASSHRDRVYYGYTF
V: TRBV5-8; size: .; J: TRBJ2-7; D: TRBD1; DNA: TGTGCCAGCAGCCTAACAGGGGTCTACGAGCAGTACTTC; CDR3: CASSLTGVYEQYF
V: TRBV14; size: .; J: TRBJ2-7; D: TRBD2; DNA: TGTGCCAGCAGCAGACTAGCGGGAGGGCCTGTCTACGAGCAGTACTTC; CDR3: CASSRLAGGPVYEQYF
V: TRBV11-3; size: .; J: TRBJ2-5; D: TRBD1; DNA: TGTGCCAGCAGCCCCCCGGACAGGGCTCATCAGACCCAGTACTTC; CDR3: CASSPPDRAHQTQYF
V: TRBV4-2; size: .; J: TRBJ2-1; D: .; DNA: TGTGCCAGCAGCCAAGATAGCGCGTACAATGAGCAGTTCTTC; CDR3: CASSQDSAYNEQFF
V: TRBV9; size: .; J: TRBJ2-7; D: .; DNA: TGTGCCAGCAGCGCACTCGGGACTTCCCCCTACGAGCAGTACTTC; CDR3: CASSALGTSPYEQYF
V: TRBV4-2; size: .; J: TRBJ2-1; D: .; DNA: TGTGCCAGCAGCCAAGGTGGAAACAGGGCCAACAATGAGCAGTTCTTC; CDR3: CASSQGGNRANNEQFF
V: TRBV5-6; size: .; J: TRBJ2-5; D: .; DNA: TGTGCCAGCAGCTTGTGGGGGGAGACCCAGTACTTC; CDR3: CASSLWGETQYF
V: TRBV7-2; size: once; J: TRBJ2-7; D: .; DNA: TGTGCCAGCAGCGCCGTAACCGTCACCTACGAGCAGTACTTC; CDR3: CASSAVTVTYEQYF
V: TRBV5-1; size: .; J: TRBJ2-2; D: .; DNA: TGCGCCAGCAGCTTGTCCCTAGCTACCACCGGGGAGCTGTTTTTT; CDR3: CASSLSLATTGELFF
V: TRBV5-1; size: .; J: TRBJ1-1; D: .; DNA: TGCGCCAGCAAAATCGGACAGCCCAACACTGAAGCTTTCTTT; CDR3: CASKIGQPNTEAFF
V: TRBV5-1; size: .; J: TRBJ2-5; D: .; DNA: TGCGCCAGCAGCTTGGCAGAGACCCAGTACTTC; CDR3: CASSLAETQYF
V: TRBV19; size: few; J: TRBJ2-2; D: TRBD1; DNA: TGTGCCAGTAGGGACAGGGCGGGCACCGGGGAGCTGTTTTTT; CDR3: CASRDRAGTGELFF
V: TRBV2; size: .; J: TRBJ2-1; D: TRBD2; DNA: TGTGCCAGCAACACGCGTGGGACTAGCGGGAGCGGTGAGCAGTTCTTC; CDR3: CASNTRGTSGSGEQFF
V: TRBV10-3; size: .; J: TRBJ2-7; D: TRBD1; DNA: TGTGCCATCGCTCCGGACAGGGTGAGCGAGCAGTACTTC; CDR3: CAIAPDRVSEQYF
V: TRBV10-2; size: few; J: TRBJ2-1; D: .; DNA: TGCGCCAGCAGTGTCGACCGATACAATGAGCAGTTCTTC; CDR3: CASSVDRYNEQFF
V: TRBV6-5; size: .; J: TRBJ2-7; D: TRBD2; DNA: TGTGCCAGCCTAGCGGGAGGGAAGAACGAGCAGTACTTC; CDR3: CASLAGGKNEQYF
V: TRBV19; size: .; J: TRBJ2-7; D: TRBD1; DNA: TGTGCCAGTAGTCGGGGACAGGGGGCTCACCTCTACGAGCAGTACTTC; CDR3: CASSRGQGAHLYEQYF
V: TRBV9; size: .; J: TRBJ1-1; D: .; DNA: TGTGCCAGCAGCGTAGCTTTAGGGGAAAGGGACACTGAAGCTTTCTTT; CDR3: CASSVALGERDTEAFF
V: TRBV5-8; size: .; J: TRBJ1-2; D: TRBD1; DNA: TGTGCCAGCAGCTCTTACATCACAGGGGCGGGCTACACCTTC; CDR3: CASSSYITGAGYTF
V: TRBV19; size: .; J: TRBJ2-7; D: TRBD1; DNA: TGTGCCAGTAGTATAGATGGGACAGCACTCTACGAGCAGTACTTC; CDR3: CASSIDGTALYEQYF
V: TRBV18; size: .; J: TRBJ2-2; D: .; DNA: TGTGCCAGTCAAGACCAGGGGACCCGTAACACCGGGGAGCTGTTTTTT; CDR3: CASQDQGTRNTGELFF
V: TRBV9; size: .; J: TRBJ1-1; D: .; DNA: TGTGCCAGCAGCGTAGGTTATAGCAAGAACACTGAAGCTTTCTTT; CDR3: CASSVGYSKNTEAFF
V: TRBV6-6; size: .; J: TRBJ2-7; D: .; DNA: TGTGCCAGCAGTTACCTAGGGGGCGAGCAGTACTTC; CDR3: CASSYLGGEQYF
V: TRBV18; size: .; J: TRBJ2-5; D: TRBD2; DNA: TGTGCCAGCTCGTCGTGGGGGGGAGAGACCCAGTACTTC; CDR3: CASSSWGGETQYF
V: TRBV5-1; size: .; J: TRBJ1-3; D: .; DNA: TGCGCCAGCAGCTTTCGGCCCGACTCTGGAAACACCATATATTTT; CDR3: CASSFRPDSGNTIYF
V: TRBV27; size: .; J: TRBJ2-2; D: .; DNA: TGTGCCAGCAGTTTATATATCGACACCGGGGAGCTGTTTTTT; CDR3: CASSLYIDTGELFF
V: TRBV18; size: .; J: TRBJ2-2; D: .; DNA: TGTGCCAGCTCTCAGGAACAGGGTTACACCGGGGAGCTGTTTTTT; CDR3: CASSQEQGYTGELFF
V: TRBV2; size: .; J: TRBJ2-5; D: TRBD1; DNA: TGTGCCAGCAGCGAAAACAGGGGGCGTTCACAAGAGACCCAGTACTTC; CDR3: CASSENRGRSQETQYF
V: TRBV5-1; size: .; J: TRBJ2-5; D: TRBD2; DNA: TGCGCCAGCAGCCGCGGGAGTGGCGAGACCCAGTACTTC; CDR3: CASSRGSGETQYF
V: TRBV11-3; size: .; J: TRBJ2-6; D: TRBD2; DNA: TGTGCCAGCAGCCAGGGACTAGCGGGAGTCTCTGGGGCCAACGTCCTGACTTTC; CDR3: CASSQGLAGVSGANVLTF
V: TRBV6-5; size: .; J: TRBJ2-1; D: TRBD2; DNA: TGTGCCAGCAGTCCTAGCGGCGCTTACAATGAGCAGTTCTTC; CDR3: CASSPSGAYNEQFF
V: TRBV21-1; size: .; J: TRBJ2-7; D: .; DNA: TGTGCCAGCAGCAAAGGGGGCGAGGACGGGGACGCCTACGAGCAGTACTTC; CDR3: CASSKGGEDGDAYEQYF
V: TRBV11-2; size: .; J: TRBJ2-2; D: .; DNA: TGTGCCAGCAGCCCCTCCCGGGCCGGGGAGCTGTTTTTT; CDR3: CASSPSRAGELFF
V: TRBV5-1; size: .; J: TRBJ2-3; D: .; DNA: TGCGCCAGCAGCCCCAAGGTGCCAGATACGCAGTATTTT; CDR3: CASSPKVPDTQYF
V: TRBV29-1; size: .; J: TRBJ2-1; D: TRBD1; DNA: TGCAGCGCCCAGATTAACCGGGACAGCGACAATGAGCAGTTCTTC; CDR3: CSAQINRDSDNEQFF